This T cell receptor beta chain was observed in a study of blood T cell repertoires in COVID-19. Overall study: Spain, Italy and the United States supplied samples that represented acute and convalescent COVID-19. Nucleic acid was either cDNA or gDNA, and it came from T cells, B-cell-depleted T cells, or PBMCs.

Per the original data handling: Counts of nucleated cells, estimated from reference gene primer amplification, were obtained. Sequencing used immunoSEQ multiplex PCR; TCRdb keeps in-frame clones, though not all of them. V and J calls plus clone size are reproduced from that table; the DNA served to infer D and trimming. In the table there are about 190,000 clones, 78% of which are singletons. The length of the CDR3 is 14 residues. Trimming took 5 bases from V and 4 from J; bases not matched to a gene: 7. Germline V gives CDR1 LNHDA, CDR2 SQIVND (reference sequence). This chain uses TRBV19 with TRBJ1-2, with TRBD1 matching over 7 bases. This receptor was taken from a woman of 80 years or more with active or convalescent COVID-19. Sequencing used peripheral blood. The CDR3 protein is CASSSSDRVYGYTF. The CDR3 DNA reads as TGTGCCAGTAGTTCATCTGACAGGGTCTATGGCTACACCTTC.